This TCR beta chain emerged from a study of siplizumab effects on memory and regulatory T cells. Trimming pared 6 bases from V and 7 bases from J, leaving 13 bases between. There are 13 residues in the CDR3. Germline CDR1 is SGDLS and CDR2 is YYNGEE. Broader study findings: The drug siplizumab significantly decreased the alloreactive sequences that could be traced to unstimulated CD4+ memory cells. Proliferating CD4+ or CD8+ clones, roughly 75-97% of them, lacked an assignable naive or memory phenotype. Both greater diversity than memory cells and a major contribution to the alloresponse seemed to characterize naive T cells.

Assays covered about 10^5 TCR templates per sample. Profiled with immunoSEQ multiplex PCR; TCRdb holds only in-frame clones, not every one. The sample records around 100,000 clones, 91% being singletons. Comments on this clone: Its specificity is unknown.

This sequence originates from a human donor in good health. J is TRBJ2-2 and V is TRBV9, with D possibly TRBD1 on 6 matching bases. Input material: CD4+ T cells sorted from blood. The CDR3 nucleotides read TGTGCCAGCAAGGGACAAAACGACGGGGAGCTGTTTTTT. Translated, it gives CASKGQNDGELFF.